The 28 T cell receptor beta chains presented below share a single source sample, sequenced in a study of T-cell memory formation after mild COVID-19. TCRdb reprocessed the 5' RACE reads with MiXCR, giving one entry per CDR3 protein. The sample records about 150,000 distinct CDR3 sequences, 20% to 25% being singletons. The sequencing sample was made of PBMCs or a T cell subset sorted from them (not recorded which). The receptors originated from an adult woman who had mild COVID-19 (a few samples of this study predate the infection). Cell type and time point are not known.

V is TRBV20-1 and J is TRBJ2-7; 9 bases line up with TRBD1. With 0 bases clipped from V and 4 bases from J, the junction kept 7 bases outside the gene matches. CDR3 length equals 15 residues. CDR1 DFQATT and CDR2 SNEGSKA come from the germline V gene (reference sequence). The CDR3 nucleotides read TGCAGTGCTAGAGATGTTGGGACAGGGTCATACGAGCAGTACTTC. Translated, it gives CSARDVGTGSYEQYF.

V usage is TRBV4-2 and J usage is TRBJ1-1; tentatively, D is TRBD1 (6 bases). V gave up 1 base and J gave up 5 bases, with 17 bases separating them. Germline CDR1 reads LGHNA; CDR2 reads YNFKEQ. CDR3 size: 16 residues. The chain's CDR3 is CASSQVPGALVTEAFF. The DNA of the CDR3 is TGTGCCAGCAGCCAAGTTCCGGGGGCATTAGTTACTGAAGCTTTCTTT.

This clonotype was counted between two and nine times. J is TRBJ2-1 and V is TRBV21-1; TRBD2 is the table's D call and was not checked against the DNA. TRBV21-1 is noted as a pseudogene. The CDR3 spans 15 residues. The CDR3 sequence is CASSKGPRRYNEQFF. In nucleotides, the CDR3 is TGTGCCAGCAGCAAGGGCCCTCGCCGGTACAATGAGCAGTTCTTC.

This chain connects TRBV4-1 to TRBJ1-2, with D unclear. Between the trimmed V and J ends, which lost 0 bases and 5 bases, there was a span of 16 bases. The CDR3 loop spans 16 amino acids. The germline V gene encodes CDR1 MGHRA and CDR2 YSYEKL. CDR3 sequence reads: CASSQDEAVWGYGYTF. The DNA for the CDR3 is TGCGCCAGCAGCCAAGATGAGGCGGTTTGGGGATATGGCTACACCTTC.

A few counts support this clonotype. The genes are TRBV5-6 and TRBJ2-7; TRBD1 aligns across 9 bases. Germline V gives CDR1 SGHDT, CDR2 YYEEEE. V lost 4 bases to trimming and J lost 5 bases; unmatched junction nucleotides: 13. The CDR3 has 16 amino acids. The CDR3 sequence is CASSLVPGQGFNEQYF. DNA for the CDR3: TGTGCCAGCAGCCTCGTACCGGGACAGGGATTCAACGAGCAGTACTTC.

This clonotype was detected only a few times. The CDR3 region is CASSDTGSYNEQFF. CDR3 DNA: TGTGCCAGCAGCGATACGGGGTCCTACAATGAGCAGTTCTTC. This chain connects TRBV7-2 to TRBJ2-1; TRBD2 is a possible D gene (5 bases). Germline values: CDR1 SGHTA, CDR2 FQGNSA. V lost 5 bases, J lost 1 base, and 9 bases lay in between. The length of the CDR3 is 14 residues. Looking up the rest from reference TRBV7-2 and TRBJ2-1 gives the full variable domain: GAGVSQSPSNKVTEKGKDVELRCDPISGHTALYWYRQSLGQGLEFLIYFQGNSAPDKSGLPSDRFSAERTGGSVSTLTIQRTQQEDSAVYLCASSDTGSYNEQFFGPGTRLTVL.

The V and J genes are TRBV7-3 and TRBJ2-1; 12 positions match TRBD2. The CDR3 extends over 15 amino acids. CDR1 and CDR2 (germline): SGHTA, FQGTGA. Trimming at V came to 2 bases and at J to 7 bases, leaving 3 bases not matched to a gene. CDR3: CASSLLAGGPNEQFF. DNA of the CDR3: TGTGCCAGCAGCTTACTAGCGGGAGGGCCAAATGAGCAGTTCTTC.

The V call is TRBV12-3 or TRBV12-4, the J call TRBJ1-5, with D tentatively TRBD1 (5 bases). Trimming removed 4 bases at V and 4 bases at J, with 8 bases between. CDR3 size: 13 residues. The CDR3 region has the DNA TGTGCCAGCAGTTCGACAGTGAATCAGCCCCAGCATTTT. Translating it yields CASSSTVNQPQHF.

V usage is TRBV11-2 and J usage is TRBJ2-1, with a possible D match to TRBD2 (6 bases). V lost 3 bases and J lost 10, with 13 bases in between. The germline V gene encodes CDR1 SGHAT and CDR2 FQNNGV. There are 13 residues in the CDR3. The CDR3 bases are TGTGCCAGCAGCTTGGGGGGACGCGGGGAGCAGTTCTTC. This encodes CASSLGGRGEQFF.

This chain links TRBV18 with TRBJ2-1; 8 nucleotides align to TRBD1. The CDR3 spans 16 residues. The junction had 3 bases not matched to a gene; V was cut back by 0 bases and J by 2 bases. The V gene's germline CDR1 is KGHSH and CDR2 LQKENI. The CDR3 DNA is TGTGCCAGCTCACCACCGACAGGGGAAGCCTACAATGAGCAGTTCTTC. Amino acids: CASSPPTGEAYNEQFF.

This chain links TRBV5-1 with TRBJ2-1; 12 nucleotides match TRBD2. V shed 4 bases and J 8 bases; nucleotides not matched to a gene: 13. This CDR3 is 17 amino acids long. The germline V gene encodes CDR1 SGHRS and CDR2 YFSETQ. CDR3 DNA sequence: TGCGCCAGCAGCCCCCAAGGACTAGCGGGAATTCAGGATGAGCAGTTCTTC. This translates into CASSPQGLAGIQDEQFF. The full variable domain, completed using reference TRBV5-1 and TRBJ2-1, is KAGVTQTPRYLIKTRGQQVTLSCSPISGHRSVSWYQQTPGQGLQFLFEYFSETQRNKGNFPGRFSGRQFSNSRSEMNVSTLELGDSALYLCASSPQGLAGIQDEQFFGPGTRLTVL.

This chain connects TRBV12-3 or TRBV12-4 to TRBJ2-5; D is uncertain. The CDR3 has 16 residues. V was shortened by 6 bases and J by 0 bases, with 17 bases between the two germline ends. This chain's CDR3 is CASSPGPIAYQETQYF. For the CDR3, the DNA is TGTGCCAGCAGCCCCGGACCGATCGCGTACCAAGAGACCCAGTACTTC.

This clonotype was seen only a few times. V and J are TRBV11-2 and TRBJ2-3; a possible D gene is TRBD2 (5 bases). The V and J ends lost 4 bases and 2 bases respectively, with 16 bases between them. The germline V gene has CDR1 SGHAT and CDR2 FQNNGV. This CDR3 region has 16 residues. CDR3 in amino acids: CASSSHGGRNTDTQYF. DNA for the CDR3: TGTGCCAGCAGCTCTCACGGCGGGCGTAACACAGATACGCAGTATTTT.

This rearrangement joins TRBV6-5 to TRBJ1-2; TRBD1 is a possible D gene (6 bases). Germline V lookup: CDR1 MNHEY, CDR2 SVGAGI. The length of the CDR3 is 14 residues. Trimming took off 0 bases at V and 6 bases at J, with 11 bases between the two ends. Written as DNA, the CDR3 is TGTGCCAGCAGTTACTCGACAGGTGGCGATGGCTACACCTTC. Amino acids: CASSYSTGGDGYTF.

This chain links TRBV4-1 with TRBJ1-2, with D tentatively TRBD1 (5 bases). CDR1 is MGHRA and CDR2 is YSYEKL in the germline V gene. The CDR3 totals 14 residues. V was cut by 0 bases and J by 2 bases, with 7 bases left in between. The CDR3 here is CASSQDAGNYGYTF. The CDR3 coding sequence is TGCGCCAGCAGCCAAGATGCAGGGAACTATGGCTACACCTTC.

Many counts were recorded for this clonotype. The chain combines TRBV7-9 with TRBJ2-5, with D unresolved. The germline CDR1 and CDR2 sequences are SEHNR and FQNEAQ (reference sequence). This CDR3 contains 13 residues. V was pared by 0 bases and J by 1 base, with 3 bases between. The CDR3 spells CASSLATQETQYF. CDR3 nucleotides: TGTGCCAGCAGCTTAGCGACCCAAGAGACCCAGTACTTC.

In the case of this clonotype: An end of the junction differs from the germline gene, which may be a read error. The rearrangement uses TRBV11-2 and TRBJ1-4; perhaps TRBD1 as D (6 bases). The CDR3 covers 16 residues. Germline V CDR1 and CDR2: SGHAT, FQNNGV. The CDR3 DNA follows: TGTGCAAGCAGCCCCCGACCGACAGGACATAATGAAAAACTGTTTTTT. It is translated as CASSPRPTGHNEKLFF.

The chain recombines TRBV30 with TRBJ1-1; D is possibly TRBD1 (6 bases). CDR1 and CDR2 from the germline V gene are GTSNPN and SVGIG (reference sequence). V gave up 3 bases and J gave up 5 bases, with 10 bases separating them. The CDR3 runs 12 residues. CDR3 in amino acids: CAWSEGGTEAFF. For the CDR3, the DNA is TGTGCCTGGAGCGAGGGGGGAACTGAAGCTTTCTTT. Using reference TRBV30 and TRBJ1-1 for the parts outside the CDR3, the full variable domain is SQTIHQWPATLVQPVGSPLSLECTVEGTSNPNLYWYRQAAGRGLQLLFYSVGIGQISSEVPQNLSASRPQDRQFILSSKKLLLSDSGFYLCAWSEGGTEAFFGQGTRLTVV.

The chain links TRBV14 to TRBJ2-1, with TRBD2 matching 14 bases. Germline V gene sequence: CDR1 SGHDN, CDR2 FVKESK. The CDR3 spans 16 residues. With V trimmed by 4 bases and J by 9 bases, 8 bases remained unmatched. The CDR3: CASSPRGLAGDGEQFF. CDR3 sequence (DNA): TGTGCCAGCAGCCCGCGGGGACTAGCGGGAGACGGTGAGCAGTTCTTC. The whole variable domain, remainder taken from reference TRBV14 and TRBJ2-1, is EAGVTQFPSHSVIEKGQTVTLRCDPISGHDNLYWYRRVMGKEIKFLLHFVKESKQDESGMPNNRFLAERTGGTYSTLKVQPAELEDSGVYFCASSPRGLAGDGEQFFGPGTRLTVL.

This chain connects TRBV18 to TRBJ2-1; the D is unclear. Trimming shortened V by 5 bases and J by 9 bases, and 14 bases separated the two germline ends. CDR1 KGHSH and CDR2 LQKENI come from the germline V gene. The CDR3 sequence is 13 residues long. CDR3 protein: CASSIRPASEQFF. In nucleotides, the CDR3 is TGTGCCAGCTCAATCCGACCGGCGAGTGAGCAGTTCTTC.

The rearrangement joins TRBV29-1 to TRBJ2-3; 11 nucleotides align to TRBD2. The CDR3 has 14 residues. V trimming: 7 bases; J trimming: 0 bases; junction bases outside the gene matches: 3. The germline V gene has CDR1 SQVTM and CDR2 ANQGSEA. The CDR3 sequence is CSARTSGSTDTQYF. CDR3 in DNA: TGCAGCGCCCGGACTAGCGGGAGCACAGATACGCAGTATTTT.

CDR3 in DNA: TGTGCCAGCGGGTCCGGGGACAAAAACATTCAGTACTTC. This encodes CASGSGDKNIQYF. The chain joins TRBV27 to TRBJ2-4; TRBD2 might be the D (5 bases). Trimming took off 8 bases at V and 3 bases at J, with 11 bases between the two ends. Germline CDR1 MNHEY, CDR2 SMNVEV (reference sequence). The CDR3 extends over 13 amino acids.

CDR3 bases: TGTGCCAGCAGCCCGGTGGTTAGGTCTGCGGCCGACAATGAGCAGTTCTTC. Encoded protein: CASSPVVRSAADNEQFF. V usage is TRBV11-2 and J usage is TRBJ2-1; D is ambiguous. CDR3 length: 17 amino acids. Trimming took 5 bases from V and 5 from J, leaving 22 bases between them. Germline CDR1 reads SGHAT; CDR2 reads FQNNGV.

This clonotype has just a few counts. The chain uses TRBV7-9 and TRBJ2-7; D ambiguous. Germline V lookup: CDR1 SEHNR, CDR2 FQNEAQ (reference sequence). The germline V and J ends were trimmed by 5 bases and 5 bases, with 16 bases remaining between them. The CDR3 is 14 amino acids. The DNA of the CDR3 is TGTGCCAGCAGCCCCTTGCGCGCGGCAGACGAGCAGTACTTC. Protein product: CASSPLRAADEQYF.

The gene calls are TRBV10-3 and TRBJ1-1, with 9 bases matching TRBD1. J was trimmed by 1 base and V by 0 bases; bases with no gene match: 0. The germline CDR1 and CDR2 sequences are ENHRY and SYGVKD. This CDR3 is built from 15 residues. The CDR3 DNA sequence: TGTGCCATCAGTGAGTCGACAGGGGGGAACACTGAAGCTTTCTTT. This encodes CAISESTGGNTEAFF.

J is TRBJ2-5 and V is TRBV9, with 9 bases fitting TRBD2. This CDR3 is 20 amino acids long. The J segment lost 0 bases and the V segment lost 0 bases, leaving 15 bases of the junction unmatched. CDR1 and CDR2 from the germline V gene are SGDLS and YYNGEE. The DNA for the CDR3 is TGTGCCAGCAGCGTAGCGTCTAGCGGGGCCGCTAATTGGTACCAAGAGACCCAGTACTTC. Protein sequence: CASSVASSGAANWYQETQYF.

This clonotype has a handful of counts. The CDR3: CASSLVSGQTLFGELFF. CDR3 nucleotide sequence: TGTGCCAGCAGCTTAGTGTCAGGACAAACTCTCTTCGGGGAGCTGTTTTTT. V is TRBV7-3 and J is TRBJ2-2; D possibly corresponds to TRBD1 (5 bases). The CDR3 spans 17 residues. CDR1 is SGHTA, CDR2 FQGTGA, per germline. Trimming pared 2 bases from V and 7 bases from J, leaving 20 bases between.

This chain uses TRBV3-1 with TRBJ2-1, with unresolved D. This CDR3 comprises 17 residues. The germline V gene encodes CDR1 LGHDT and CDR2 YNNKEL (reference sequence). V lost 0 bases and J 6 bases, leaving 18 bases between the germline ends. Here the CDR3 DNA reads TGTGCCAGCAGCCAAGATCTCGGGTTACCGCGCCCCAATGAGCAGTTCTTC. Translating gives CASSQDLGLPRPNEQFF.